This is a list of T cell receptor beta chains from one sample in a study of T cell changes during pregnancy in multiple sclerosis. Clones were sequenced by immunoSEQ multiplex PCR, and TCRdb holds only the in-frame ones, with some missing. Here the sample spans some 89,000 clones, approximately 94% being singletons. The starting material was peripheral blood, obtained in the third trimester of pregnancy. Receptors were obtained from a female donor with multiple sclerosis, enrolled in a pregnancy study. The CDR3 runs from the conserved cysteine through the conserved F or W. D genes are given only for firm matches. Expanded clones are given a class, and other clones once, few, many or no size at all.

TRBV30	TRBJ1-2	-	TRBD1	TGTGCCTGGCCCAACAGGGGGCTTGGCTACACCTTC	CAWPNRGLGYTF
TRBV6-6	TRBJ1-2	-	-	TGTGCCAGCAGTTACTCTGGGGGCGCTAACTATGGCTACACCTTC	CASSYSGGANYGYTF
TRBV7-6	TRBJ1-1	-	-	TGTGCCAGCAGCGCAGGATTAAGCCCTGAAGCTTTCTTT	CASSAGLSPEAFF
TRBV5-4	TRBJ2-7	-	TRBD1	TGTGCCAGCAGCTTGGCCCGGGACAGGGAAGTTTTC	CASSLARDREVF
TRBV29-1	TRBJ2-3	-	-	TGCAGCGGGAGCGGAACAGCGAAAAGCACAGATACGCAGTATTTT	CSGSGTAKSTDTQYF
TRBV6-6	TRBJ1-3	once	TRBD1	TGTGCCAGCAGACCCGGGACAGAAGGAGGAAACACCATATATTTT	CASRPGTEGGNTIYF
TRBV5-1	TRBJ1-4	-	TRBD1	TGCGCCAGCAGCCGACCGGGACAGGGGAATGAAAAACTGTTTTTT	CASSRPGQGNEKLFF
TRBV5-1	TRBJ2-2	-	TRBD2	TGCGCCAGCAAAGCCGGGACTAGCGAATTCGCGAACACCGGGGAGCTGTTTTTT	CASKAGTSEFANTGELFF
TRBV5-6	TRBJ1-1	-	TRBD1	TGTGCCAGCAGCTTGGGAGGGGGCTTCGTGAACACTGAAGCTTTCTTT	CASSLGGGFVNTEAFF
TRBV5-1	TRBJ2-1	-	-	TGCGCCAGCAGCCCCCGGCCAGGTCAGTTTTTGGATGAGCAGTTCTTC	CASSPRPGQFLDEQFF
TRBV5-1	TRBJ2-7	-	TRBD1	TGCGCCAGCAGCCGGACAGGGGCCTACGAGCAGTACTTC	CASSRTGAYEQYF
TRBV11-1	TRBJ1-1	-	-	TGTGCCATCCAAGGGGGGGCGAGCACTGAAGCTTTCTTT	CAIQGGASTEAFF
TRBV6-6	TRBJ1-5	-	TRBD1	TGTGCCAGCAGTCCCCACAGGGGTCAGCCCCAGCATTTT	CASSPHRGQPQHF
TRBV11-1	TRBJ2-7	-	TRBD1	TGTGCCAGCAGCCCTCGGACAGGGGGGACCTACGAGCAGTACTTC	CASSPRTGGTYEQYF
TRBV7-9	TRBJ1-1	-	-	TGTGCCAGCAGATCATTGACAGAGAACACTGAAGCTTTCTTT	CASRSLTENTEAFF
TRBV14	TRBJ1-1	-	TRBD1	TGTGCCAGCAGCGTCAACAGGGGTGGGGACACTGAAGCTTTCTTT	CASSVNRGGDTEAFF
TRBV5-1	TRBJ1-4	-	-	TGCGCCAGCAGCCCCGGACATAAGAATGAAAAACTGTTTTTT	CASSPGHKNEKLFF
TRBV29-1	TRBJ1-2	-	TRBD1	TGCAGCGTTGATGGTCCCCCAGGGACAGGAGGGGACTATGGCTACACCTTC	CSVDGPPGTGGDYGYTF
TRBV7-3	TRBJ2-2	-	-	TGTGCCAGCAGCCCTAACACCGGGGAGCTGTTTTTT	CASSPNTGELFF
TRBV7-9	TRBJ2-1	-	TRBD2	TGTGCCAGCAGCTTATCGGGGGGGGGATTCAATGAGCAGTTCTTC	CASSLSGGGFNEQFF
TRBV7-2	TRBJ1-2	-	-	TGTGCCAGCAGCTTTTCAGGGGCTAAGGGCTACACCTTC	CASSFSGAKGYTF
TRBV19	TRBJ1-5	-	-	TGTGCCAGTAGGGGGAGTGGGAGCAATCAGCCCCAGCATTTT	CASRGSGSNQPQHF
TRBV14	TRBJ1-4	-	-	TGTGCCAGCAGCCAAGATAACAAAAATGAAAAACTGTTTTTT	CASSQDNKNEKLFF
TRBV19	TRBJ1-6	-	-	TGTGCCAGTAGTATGGACATGCGTAATTCACCCCTCCACTTT	CASSMDMRNSPLHF
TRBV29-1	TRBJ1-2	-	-	TGCAGCGGAAGCACCACAGGGAAGTCTCGTGGCTACACCTTC	CSGSTTGKSRGYTF
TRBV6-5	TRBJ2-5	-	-	TGTGCCAGCAGCCCCTTAAATCCAGAGACCCAGTACTTC	CASSPLNPETQYF
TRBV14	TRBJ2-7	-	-	TGTGCCAGCAGCCCTCCCGACAGCTACGAGCAGTACTTC	CASSPPDSYEQYF
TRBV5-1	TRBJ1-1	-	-	TGCGCCAGCAGCACTAGCGGGGCGAACACTGAAGCTTTCTTT	CASSTSGANTEAFF
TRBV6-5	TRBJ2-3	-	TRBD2	TGTGCCAGCAGGGGACTAGCGGACCGCACAGATACGCAGTATTTT	CASRGLADRTDTQYF
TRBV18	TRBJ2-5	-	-	TGTGCCAGCTCACCAGGAGGGGCAGAGACCCAGTACTTC	CASSPGGAETQYF